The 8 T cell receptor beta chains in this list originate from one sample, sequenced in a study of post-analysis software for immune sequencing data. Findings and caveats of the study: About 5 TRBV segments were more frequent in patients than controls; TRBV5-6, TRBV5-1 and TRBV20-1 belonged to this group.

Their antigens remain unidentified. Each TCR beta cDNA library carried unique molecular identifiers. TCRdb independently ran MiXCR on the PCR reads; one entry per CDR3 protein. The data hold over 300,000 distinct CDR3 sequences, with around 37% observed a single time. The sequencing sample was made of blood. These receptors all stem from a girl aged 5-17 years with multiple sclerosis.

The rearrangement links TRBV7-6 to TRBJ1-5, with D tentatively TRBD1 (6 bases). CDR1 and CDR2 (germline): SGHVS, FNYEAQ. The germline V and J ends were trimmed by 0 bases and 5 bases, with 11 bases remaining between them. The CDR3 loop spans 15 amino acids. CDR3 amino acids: CASSLAGGADQPQHF. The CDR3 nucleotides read TGTGCCAGCAGCTTAGCGGGGGGCGCGGATCAGCCCCAGCATTTT. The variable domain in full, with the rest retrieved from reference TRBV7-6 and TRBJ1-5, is GAGVSQSPRYKVTKRGQDVALRCDPISGHVSLYWYRQALGQGPEFLTYFNYEAQQDKSGLPNDRFSAERPEGSISTLTIQRTEQRDSAMYRCASSLAGGADQPQHFGDGTRLSIL.

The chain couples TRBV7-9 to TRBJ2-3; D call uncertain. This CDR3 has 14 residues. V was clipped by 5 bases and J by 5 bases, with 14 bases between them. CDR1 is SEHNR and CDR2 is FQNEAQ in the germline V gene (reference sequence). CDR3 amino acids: CASSPSGGLDTQYF. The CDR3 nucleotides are TGTGCCAGCAGCCCCTCAGGCGGCTTAGATACGCAGTATTTT.

CDR3 bases: TGTGCCATCAGTGCAACTAGCGGGCAAGAGACCCAGTACTTC. Translated, it gives CAISATSGQETQYF. The V and J genes are TRBV10-3 and TRBJ2-5; 9 nucleotides match TRBD2. The J segment lost 2 bases and the V segment lost 4 bases, leaving 2 bases of the junction unmatched. This CDR3 has 14 residues. The germline gives CDR1 ENHRY, CDR2 SYGVKD.

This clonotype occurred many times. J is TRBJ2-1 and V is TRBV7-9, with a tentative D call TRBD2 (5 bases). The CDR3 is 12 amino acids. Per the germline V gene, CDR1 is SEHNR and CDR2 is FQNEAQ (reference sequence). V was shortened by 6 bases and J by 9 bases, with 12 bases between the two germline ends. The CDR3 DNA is TGTGCCAGCAGTTTCCCCGGAGGTGAGCAGTTCTTC. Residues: CASSFPGGEQFF. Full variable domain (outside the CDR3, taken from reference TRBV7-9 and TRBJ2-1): DTGVSQNPRHKITKRGQNVTFRCDPISEHNRLYWYRQTLGQGPEFLTYFQNEAQLEKSRLLSDRFSAERPKGSFSTLEIQRTEQGDSAMYLCASSFPGGEQFFGPGTRLTVL.

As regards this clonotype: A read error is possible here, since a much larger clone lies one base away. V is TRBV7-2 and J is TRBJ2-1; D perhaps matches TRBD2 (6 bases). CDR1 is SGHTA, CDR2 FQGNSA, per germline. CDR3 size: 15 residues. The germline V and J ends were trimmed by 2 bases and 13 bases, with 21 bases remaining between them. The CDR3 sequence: CASSLQGGRSETQFF. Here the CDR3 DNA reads TGTGCCAGCAGCTTACAGGGAGGAAGGTCTGAGACCCAGTTCTTC.

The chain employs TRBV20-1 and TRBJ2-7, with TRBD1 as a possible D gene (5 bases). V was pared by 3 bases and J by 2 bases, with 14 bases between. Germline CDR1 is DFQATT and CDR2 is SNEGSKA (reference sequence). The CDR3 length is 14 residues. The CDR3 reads CSARGRVWTYEQYF. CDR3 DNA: TGCAGTGCTAGGGGCAGGGTGTGGACCTACGAGCAGTACTTC.

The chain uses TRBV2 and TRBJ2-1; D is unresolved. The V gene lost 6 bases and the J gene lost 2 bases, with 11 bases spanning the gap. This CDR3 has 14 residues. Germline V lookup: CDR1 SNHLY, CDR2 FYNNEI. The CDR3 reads CASRYLGTYNEQFF. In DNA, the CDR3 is TGTGCCAGCAGGTATTTAGGGACCTACAATGAGCAGTTCTTC.

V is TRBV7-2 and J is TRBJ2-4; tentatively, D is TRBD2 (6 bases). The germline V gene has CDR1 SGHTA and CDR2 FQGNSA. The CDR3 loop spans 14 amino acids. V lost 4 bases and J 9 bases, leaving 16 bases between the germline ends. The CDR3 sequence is CASSSSEGWGIQYF. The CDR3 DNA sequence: TGTGCCAGCAGCTCCTCGGAGGGCTGGGGCATTCAGTACTTC.